What follows describes a single T cell receptor beta chain. From germline, CDR1 is LNHDA and CDR2 SQIVND (reference sequence). CDR3 length equals 15 residues. The data belong to a study of shared clonotypes between healthy human individuals. Study at large: The study drew on two women and a few men aged 18 to 49 as donors.

As processed by the authors: ImmunoSEQ output held junction-only sequences without quality scores, so filtering differed. The data were produced by immunoSEQ multiplex PCR, yet TCRdb's version contains in-frame clones alone and is incomplete. V, J and clone size derive from that table, while D and trimming were established from the DNA sequence. The sample lists some 1,400,000 clones, roughly 97% seen once, with about 1% in the top ten. V usage is TRBV19 and J usage is TRBJ2-1; 8 nucleotides line up with TRBD2. The TCR originated in a man aged 25-40 years in good health. Sequencing used naive CD4+ T cells sorted from blood. Subset meaning: CD45RA+ positively selected. Written as DNA, the CDR3 is TGTACGGGTGGGTCAGCGGGGGATCCATACAATGAGCAGTTCTTC. Amino acid sequence: CTGGSAGDPYNEQFF.